The next 24 T cell receptor beta chains were all read from a single sample in a study of blood T cell repertoires in COVID-19. Some clones are missing from TCRdb's copy, which holds only in-frame ones; the method was immunoSEQ multiplex PCR. Counted here are some 180,000 clones, around nine tenths occurring once; the ten biggest clones make up 15% to 20%. Sequencing was done on a sample of peripheral blood. The receptors shown here come from a man aged 50-60 years with COVID-19, enrolled during active disease.

This chain connects TRBV7-2 to TRBJ1-1, with D possibly being TRBD1 (6 bases). There are 14 residues in the CDR3. Germline-derived CDR1 and CDR2 are SGHTA and FQGNSA. V lost 4 bases, J lost 0 bases, and 9 bases lay in between. The DNA for the CDR3 is TGTGCCAGCAGCTGGACAGTTATGAACACTGAAGCTTTCTTT. This translates into CASSWTVMNTEAFF.

This clone was seen just once. V and J are TRBV7-2 and TRBJ1-3, with TRBD1 matching 7 bases. The CDR3 is 15 amino acids. V was pared by 0 bases and J by 4 bases, with 3 bases of the junction left unmatched. Germline CDR1 SGHTA, CDR2 FQGNSA. CDR3 DNA: TGTGCCAGCAGCTTAGCGACAGGGCTCGGAAACACCATATATTTT. Amino acids: CASSLATGLGNTIYF.

This clone was detected once. The chain is built from TRBV2 and TRBJ2-7; TRBD2 matches 11 bases. The CDR3 length is 14 residues. The ends lost 6 bases at V and 4 bases at J; junction bases unmatched: 5. Germline assignment: CDR1 SNHLY and CDR2 FYNNEI. The CDR3 region is CASRVAGGEYEQYF. The CDR3, as DNA: TGTGCCAGCAGGGTAGCGGGAGGGGAATACGAGCAGTACTTC.

This clone is a singleton in its sample. The CDR3 loop reads CSVEVQGYEQYF. CDR3 coding DNA: TGCAGCGTTGAAGTACAGGGGTACGAGCAGTACTTC. This chain joins TRBV29-1 and TRBJ2-7, with 7 bases matching TRBD1. This CDR3 has 12 residues. The V gene's germline CDR1 is SQVTM and CDR2 ANQGSEA. Trimming removed 1 base from V and 4 bases from J; junction bases left unmatched: 1.

This clone came up once. V and J are TRBV9 and TRBJ2-1; TRBD2 is a possible D gene (5 bases). The CDR3 consists of 15 residues. Germline CDR1 SGDLS, CDR2 YYNGEE. Trimming took 0 bases from V and 4 from J, leaving 11 bases between them. The CDR3 region has the DNA TGTGCCAGCAGCGTAGTTACAACGGGATACAATGAGCAGTTCTTC. Its protein product is CASSVVTTGYNEQFF.

The rearrangement joins TRBV18 to TRBJ1-1, with 8 positions matching TRBD1. Germline trimming cut 3 bases from V and 3 bases from J; bases unmatched to any gene: 6. CDR1 and CDR2 (germline): KGHSH, LQKENI. This CDR3 region has 15 residues. The CDR3 DNA sequence: TGTGCCAGCTCACCCCCAGGGGGCAGGGACACTGAAGCTTTCTTT. This translates into CASSPPGGRDTEAFF.

The chain carries TRBV19 and TRBJ2-1, with 10 bases lining up with TRBD2. Looked up from germline, CDR1 is LNHDA and CDR2 is SQIVND (reference sequence). The CDR3 has 16 residues. The V segment lost 5 bases and the J segment 3 bases; nucleotides outside the gene matches: 7. The CDR3 loop is CASSRASGGFYNEQFF. The CDR3 bases are TGTGCCAGTAGTCGGGCTAGCGGGGGCTTCTACAATGAGCAGTTCTTC.

V is TRBV6-5 and J is TRBJ1-5; no clear D gene. The V and J ends lost 5 bases and 0 bases respectively, with 8 bases between them. There are 14 residues in the CDR3. Germline CDR1 and CDR2: MNHEY and SVGAGI. In DNA form, the CDR3 reads TGTGCCAGCAGTCCAGAACGTAGCAATCAGCCCCAGCATTTT. Residues: CASSPERSNQPQHF.

The gene calls are TRBV4-3 and TRBJ2-3; 9 bases map to TRBD1. The germline CDR1 and CDR2 sequences are LGHNA and YSLEER. This CDR3 comprises 15 residues. V dropped 3 bases and J dropped 6; count of bases not matched to a gene: 7. CDR3 sequence (DNA): TGCGCCAGCAGCCACCGGGACAGGGTCTGGGATACGCAGTATTTT. This codes for CASSHRDRVWDTQYF.

The chain carries TRBV14 and TRBJ2-7; a weak D match, TRBD2 (5 bases). There are 12 residues in the CDR3. The germline V gene has CDR1 SGHDN and CDR2 FVKESK. Trimming pared 4 bases from V and 1 base from J, leaving 5 bases between. CDR3 coding DNA: TGTGCCAGCAGCCCGGGATCCTACGAGCAGTACTTC. This encodes CASSPGSYEQYF. Full variable domain (remainder filled in from reference TRBV14 and TRBJ2-7): EAGVTQFPSHSVIEKGQTVTLRCDPISGHDNLYWYRRVMGKEIKFLLHFVKESKQDESGMPNNRFLAERTGGTYSTLKVQPAELEDSGVYFCASSPGSYEQYFGPGTRLTVT.

The chain joins TRBV27 to TRBJ2-1; 7 bases match TRBD2. This CDR3 has 17 amino acids. Germline CDR1 and CDR2: MNHEY and SMNVEV (reference sequence). V shed 4 bases and J 4 bases; nucleotides not matched to a gene: 13. The CDR3 is CASSSSRLALEYNEQFF. The CDR3 bases are TGTGCCAGCAGTTCATCCCGACTAGCTCTGGAGTACAATGAGCAGTTCTTC.

The chain has TRBV10-3 and TRBJ1-5; 11 nucleotides line up with TRBD1. CDR1 is ENHRY, CDR2 SYGVKD, per germline. V shed 9 bases and J 7 bases; nucleotides not matched to a gene: 5. This CDR3 region has 13 residues. CDR3 protein: CAISGQGEQPQHF. The CDR3, as DNA: TGTGCCATTTCGGGACAGGGGGAACAGCCCCAGCATTTT.

Of note for this clone: Other nucleotide sequences from this sample produce the same CDR3. V and J are TRBV6-5 and TRBJ2-1; 10 bases are a match to TRBD2. Germline lookup yields CDR1 MNHEY and CDR2 SVGAGI. Germline trimming cut 4 bases from V and 3 bases from J; bases unmatched to any gene: 0. This CDR3 has 14 residues. The CDR3 DNA follows: TGTGCCAGCAGTTTAGCGGGGGGCTACAATGAGCAGTTCTTC. Translating it yields CASSLAGGYNEQFF.

J is TRBJ1-3 and V is TRBV5-1; TRBD1 might be the D (6 bases). V lost 4 bases, J lost 0 bases, and 17 bases lay in between. The CDR3 sequence is 17 residues long. CDR1 SGHRS and CDR2 YFSETQ come from the germline V gene. CDR3 loop: CASSLIGTPSSGNTIYF. The CDR3 DNA reads as TGCGCCAGCAGCCTCATCGGGACACCTAGCTCTGGAAACACCATATATTTT.

In this sample, this clone turned up once. The chain couples TRBV5-6 to TRBJ2-7, with unresolved D. The CDR3 loop spans 11 amino acids. Trimming took off 4 bases at V and 3 bases at J, with 5 bases between the two ends. CDR1 and CDR2 (germline): SGHDT, YYEEEE. CDR3 in amino acids: CASSNYYEQYF. The CDR3 nucleotides read TGTGCCAGCAGCAACTACTACGAGCAGTACTTC.

The chain has TRBV30 and TRBJ1-3; D is ambiguous. Trimming pared 2 bases from V and 9 bases from J, leaving 14 bases between. Germline loops: CDR1 GTSNPN, CDR2 SVGIG (reference sequence). The CDR3 is 13 residues long. The CDR3 DNA is TGTGCCTGGAGTAAGATAGCTCCGGGCACCATATATTTT. Its protein is CAWSKIAPGTIYF.

In this sample, this clone turned up once. V is TRBV25-1 and J is TRBJ2-1, with D perhaps matching TRBD1 (6 bases). The CDR3 is made up of 18 amino acids. V lost 3 bases and J lost 2, with 20 bases in between. Germline CDR1 MGHDK, CDR2 SYGVNS. The DNA for the CDR3 is TGTGCCAGCAGTGATCTGGGACAAGGCAATTTCCCCTACAATGAGCAGTTCTTC. It yields the protein CASSDLGQGNFPYNEQFF. The full variable domain, with the rest looked up from reference TRBV25-1 and TRBJ2-1, is EADIYQTPRYLVIGTGKKITLECSQTMGHDKMYWYQQDPGMELHLIHYSYGVNSTEKGDLSSESTVSRIRTEHFPLTLESARPSHTSQYLCASSDLGQGNFPYNEQFFGPGTRLTVL.

CDR3 region: CASTAGGLAFF. DNA of the CDR3: TGTGCCAGCACCGCGGGGGGACTGGCTTTCTTT. The V and J genes are TRBV12-3 or TRBV12-4 and TRBJ1-1; D is possibly TRBD1 (5 bases). The CDR3 is 11 residues long. V was cut by 7 bases and J by 11 bases, with 14 bases left in between.

The chain joins TRBV6-1 to TRBJ2-7; 8 bases agree with TRBD2. V shed 3 bases and J 3 bases; nucleotides not matched to a gene: 10. Germline V gene data show CDR1 as MNHNS and CDR2 as SASEGT. CDR3 length: 16 amino acids. DNA of the CDR3: TGTGCCAGCAGTGACTTAAGCGGGGGTAGATTCTACGAGCAGTACTTC. Residues: CASSDLSGGRFYEQYF.

The V call is TRBV5-6, the J call TRBJ2-7; D is possibly TRBD2 (6 bases). CDR1 is SGHDT, CDR2 YYEEEE, per germline. This CDR3 spans 14 amino acids. V lost 5 bases, J lost 0 bases, and 12 bases lay in between. For the CDR3, the DNA is TGTGCCAGCAGAAACCGGGGGTTCTCCTACGAGCAGTACTTC. Translating it yields CASRNRGFSYEQYF.

The V and J genes are TRBV15 and TRBJ2-2, with TRBD2 identical over 12 bases. The CDR3 runs 19 residues. The V gene's germline CDR1 is LNHNV and CDR2 YYDKDF (reference sequence). V shed 1 base, J shed 1 base, and the junction held 7 bases outside the gene matches. CDR3 bases: TGTGCCACCAGCAGAGGACTAGCGGGAGTCTGGTGGAACACCGGGGAGCTGTTTTTT. Protein product: CATSRGLAGVWWNTGELFF. The entire variable domain, with the rest obtained from reference TRBV15 and TRBJ2-2, is as follows: DAMVIQNPRYQVTQFGKPVTLSCSQTLNHNVMYWYQQKSSQAPKLLFHYYDKDFNNEADTPDNFQSRRPNTSFCFLDIRSPGLGDTAMYLCATSRGLAGVWWNTGELFFGEGSRLTVL.

The gene calls are TRBV5-4 and TRBJ2-2; 12 bases align to TRBD2. The V segment lost 4 bases and the J segment 7 bases; nucleotides outside the gene matches: 8. CDR1 and CDR2 (germline): SGHNT, YYREEE (reference sequence). The length of the CDR3 is 16 residues. DNA of the CDR3: TGTGCCAGCAGCCTGACTAGCGGGAGAGCGAACGGGGAGCTGTTTTTT. It yields the protein CASSLTSGRANGELFF.

This clone has a single count. This sequence joins TRBV29-1 and TRBJ2-7, with TRBD1 identical over 7 bases. V trimming: 6 bases; J trimming: 3 bases; junction bases outside the gene matches: 5. The CDR3 loop spans 12 amino acids. Germline assignment: CDR1 SQVTM and CDR2 ANQGSEA. CDR3 nucleotides: TGCAGCGTCCGGGACAGCCTCTACGAGCAGTACTTC. It yields the protein CSVRDSLYEQYF.

The rearrangement uses TRBV15 and TRBJ2-7; D gene ambiguous. Trimming removed 1 base from V and 3 bases from J, with 10 bases in between. The germline V gene has CDR1 LNHNV and CDR2 YYDKDF (reference sequence). CDR3 length: 14 residues. The CDR3 reads CATSRGGAIYEQYF. In DNA form, the CDR3 reads TGTGCCACCAGCAGAGGTGGAGCTATCTACGAGCAGTACTTC.